These 27 T cell receptor beta chains originate from one sample sequenced in a study of shared clonotypes between healthy human individuals. Measured with immunoSEQ multiplex PCR; TCRdb has only the in-frame clones, and not every one. The sample lists over 950,000 clones, about 72% occurring once. Sequenced material: memory CD4+ T cells from PBMCs. Subset meaning: CD45RA-negative fraction. These receptors were taken from a man between 18 and 29 years old in good health. Some clones in this sample may be carry-over from other donors' samples.

Many counts were recorded for this clone. V gene TRBV10-3 combines with J gene TRBJ1-4; TRBD1 is a possible D gene (5 bases). Trimming shortened V by 11 bases and J by 3 bases, and 13 bases separated the two germline ends. The CDR3 extends over 13 amino acids. CDR1 and CDR2 from the germline V gene are ENHRY and SYGVKD. The CDR3 DNA reads as TGTGCCTCCTCTGGGGGGGCTAATGAAAAACTGTTTTTT. Translated, it gives CASSGGANEKLFF.

Of note for this clone: Relative to the germline gene, one junction end is altered; a read error may explain this. V gene TRBV11-2 combines with J gene TRBJ1-4; D might be TRBD1 (6 bases). CDR3 length: 15 amino acids. Germline V gene lookup returns CDR1 SGHAT and CDR2 FQNNGV. Written as DNA, the CDR3 is TGTGCCAGCACCTTAAGGGGGGCGCAGGGTGAAAAACTGTTTTTT. It yields the protein CASTLRGAQGEKLFF.

The chain combines TRBV7-9 with TRBJ1-2; D call uncertain. Between the trimmed V and J ends, which lost 0 bases and 8 bases, there was a span of 13 bases. Germline loops: CDR1 SEHNR, CDR2 FQNEAQ (reference sequence). CDR3 length: 14 amino acids. The chain's CDR3 is CASSLAPPGVGYTF. As DNA, the CDR3 is TGTGCCAGCAGCTTAGCGCCCCCCGGGGTCGGCTACACCTTC.

The chain is built from TRBV6-6 and TRBJ1-5; D remains ambiguous. The ends were cut back, 4 bases at V and 7 bases at J, with 14 bases in the middle. The length of the CDR3 is 14 residues. The germline V gene encodes CDR1 MNHNY and CDR2 SVGAGI (reference sequence). Here the CDR3 DNA reads TGTGCCAGCAGTTTACGGAATACGAGACAGCCCCAGCATTTT. Translated: CASSLRNTRQPQHF.

Details on this clone: The sample contains more than one DNA sequence encoding this CDR3. J is TRBJ2-1 and V is TRBV19; D unresolved. The length of the CDR3 is 13 residues. Trimming cost V 3 bases and J 3 bases, with 6 bases left between them. Per germline, CDR1 LNHDA and CDR2 SQIVND (reference sequence). As DNA, the CDR3 is TGTGCCAGTAGTATTGGGAACTACAATGAGCAGTTCTTC. Translated, it gives CASSIGNYNEQFF.

This clone was seen a single time. V is TRBV7-2 and J is TRBJ2-5, with TRBD2 identical over 8 bases. V gave up 4 bases and J gave up 5 bases; unmatched junction bases: 9. CDR1 and CDR2 (germline): SGHTA, FQGNSA. This CDR3 is 15 amino acids long. The CDR3 bases are TGTGCCAGCAGCTATGGACTAGCTGCCGCGGAGACCCAGTACTTC. Protein: CASSYGLAAAETQYF.

As for this clone: Other DNA sequences in the same sample also yield this CDR3. The chain carries TRBV19 and TRBJ1-5; 7 nucleotides match TRBD1. The CDR3 has 13 residues. From germline, CDR1 is LNHDA and CDR2 SQIVND (reference sequence). V lost 3 bases to trimming and J lost 7 bases; unmatched junction nucleotides: 3. The CDR3 coding sequence is TGTGCCAGTAGTATTGACAGGGTCCAGCCCCAGCATTTT. This sequence encodes CASSIDRVQPQHF. The variable domain in full, completed from reference TRBV19 and TRBJ1-5, reads DGGITQSPKYLFRKEGQNVTLSCEQNLNHDAMYWYRQDPGQGLRLIYYSQIVNDFQKGDIAEGYSVSREKKESFPLTVTSAQKNPTAFYLCASSIDRVQPQHFGDGTRLSIL.

The chain carries TRBV30 and TRBJ1-4; D remains ambiguous. Germline loops: CDR1 GTSNPN, CDR2 SVGIG (reference sequence). V dropped 3 bases and J dropped 7 bases, with 15 bases sitting between them. This CDR3 comprises 14 residues. The CDR3: CAWSATQPPEKLFF. Here the CDR3 DNA reads TGTGCCTGGAGCGCCACTCAACCGCCTGAAAAACTGTTTTTT.

V usage is TRBV28 and J usage is TRBJ2-7; TRBD1 or TRBD2 may be the D gene (5 bases each). This CDR3 contains 13 residues. Looked up from germline, CDR1 is MDHEN and CDR2 is SYDVKM. V dropped 10 bases and J dropped 5 bases, with 18 bases sitting between them. The CDR3 region is CATRDLKRDEQYF. The CDR3 DNA reads as TGTGCCACCCGGGACCTAAAACGGGACGAGCAGTACTTC.

The chain employs TRBV6-6 and TRBJ2-1; 7 bases match TRBD2. CDR1 is MNHNY and CDR2 is SVGAGI in the germline V gene (reference sequence). V shed 10 bases and J 9 bases; nucleotides not matched to a gene: 15. This CDR3 comprises 14 residues. Written as DNA, the CDR3 is TGTGCCACCGAGGGAGGGCTAGCTCGGGGTGAGCAGTTCTTC. It yields the protein CATEGGLARGEQFF.

This clone showed up just a few times. The V call is TRBV5-1, the J call TRBJ2-7; maybe TRBD1 (6 bases). With 5 bases removed from V and 3 bases from J, the gap between germline ends came to 15 bases. The germline V gene has CDR1 SGHRS and CDR2 YFSETQ. The CDR3 contains 14 residues. The CDR3 loop reads CASRSRGQNYEQYF. The DNA for the CDR3 is TGCGCCAGCAGGAGCCGAGGACAGAACTACGAGCAGTACTTC.

This clone occurred a few times. The V gene is TRBV30, the J gene TRBJ2-1; D is unresolved. V was shortened by 0 bases and J by 5 bases, with 11 bases between the two germline ends. The length of the CDR3 is 14 residues. Germline V lookup: CDR1 GTSNPN, CDR2 SVGIG (reference sequence). This chain's CDR3 is CAWSVPSGHNEQFF. The CDR3 bases are TGTGCCTGGAGTGTACCCTCGGGCCACAATGAGCAGTTCTTC.

This clone was seen a handful of times. The rearrangement uses TRBV11-1 and TRBJ1-1, with D possibly being TRBD1 (5 bases). The germline V gene encodes CDR1 SGHAT and CDR2 FQDESV (reference sequence). CDR3 size: 14 residues. The ends were cut back, 5 bases at V and 2 bases at J, with 12 bases in the middle. The CDR3 reads CASSAVGGNTEAFF. In nucleotides, the CDR3 is TGTGCCAGCAGCGCCGTGGGGGGAAACACTGAAGCTTTCTTT.

This clone showed up just a few times. The identical CDR3 is also encoded by other nucleotide sequences in the sample. This chain links TRBV6-1 with TRBJ1-5; D remains unclear. This CDR3 is 13 amino acids long. Germline lookup yields CDR1 MNHNS and CDR2 SASEGT. V gave up 1 base and J gave up 4 bases, with 5 bases separating them. The CDR3 DNA follows: TGTGCCAGCAGTGAAGGAGTAAATCAGCCCCAGCATTTT. Amino acids: CASSEGVNQPQHF.

The V and J genes are TRBV10-3 and TRBJ2-5, with 11 bases matching TRBD2. CDR3 length: 14 residues. The J segment lost 4 bases and the V segment lost 6 bases, leaving 4 bases of the junction unmatched. CDR1 is ENHRY, CDR2 SYGVKD, per germline. CDR3 in DNA: TGTGCCATCAGCACTAGCGGGAGAGGAGAGACCCAGTACTTC. This gives the protein CAISTSGRGETQYF.

This clone has a count of ten or more. The V and J genes are TRBV27 and TRBJ1-5, with a tentative D call TRBD1 (5 bases). With 6 bases removed from V and 4 bases from J, the gap between germline ends came to 10 bases. CDR1 is MNHEY, CDR2 SMNVEV, per germline (reference sequence). The CDR3 is made up of 13 amino acids. As DNA, the CDR3 is TGTGCCAGCAGGATCAGGGTAAATCAGCCCCAGCATTTT. Its protein product is CASRIRVNQPQHF.

About this clone itself: The sample contains more than one DNA sequence encoding this CDR3. The genes are TRBV27 and TRBJ2-3; 12 bases are shared with TRBD2. CDR3 size: 15 residues. With 6 bases clipped from V and 6 bases from J, the junction kept 7 bases outside the gene matches. The germline gives CDR1 MNHEY, CDR2 SMNVEV (reference sequence). CDR3 sequence (DNA): TGTGCCAGCAGCCTTAGACTAGCGGGAGCCGATACGCAGTATTTT. Translating gives CASSLRLAGADTQYF.

This chain uses TRBV27 with TRBJ1-5; D is undetermined. Germline V CDR1 and CDR2: MNHEY, SMNVEV (reference sequence). CDR3 length: 14 residues. Trimming shortened V by 1 base and J by 1 base, and 5 bases separated the two germline ends. The CDR3 DNA reads TGTGCCAGCAGTTTATTCATGAGCAATCAGCCCCAGCATTTT. Residues: CASSLFMSNQPQHF.

The rearrangement joins TRBV12-5 to TRBJ2-6; no definite D call. The germline V gene has CDR1 LGHNT and CDR2 FRNRAP. V shed 10 bases and J shed 0 bases, with 19 bases lying between them. The CDR3 has 17 amino acids. CDR3 sequence: CAIIPVVSVSGANVLTF. CDR3 bases: TGTGCTATCATTCCGGTGGTATCCGTCTCTGGGGCCAACGTCCTGACTTTC.

The chain has TRBV28 and TRBJ1-5, with TRBD1 matching 12 bases. The V gene end was trimmed by 7 bases and the J gene end by 6 bases; junction bases not matched to a gene: 10. This CDR3 has 16 amino acids. Germline CDR1 MDHEN, CDR2 SYDVKM. This CDR3 reads CASIGWGQGASQPQHF. CDR3 DNA: TGTGCCAGCATTGGGTGGGGACAGGGGGCTTCTCAGCCCCAGCATTTT. The whole variable domain, filled in from reference TRBV28 and TRBJ1-5, reads DVKVTQSSRYLVKRTGEKVFLECVQDMDHENMFWYRQDPGLGLRLIYFSYDVKMKEKGDIPEGYSVSREKKERFSLILESASTNQTSMYLCASIGWGQGASQPQHFGDGTRLSIL.

CDR3 in amino acids: CASSSGQVAKNIQYF. The CDR3 DNA reads as TGTGCCAGCAGCTCGGGACAGGTCGCCAAAAACATTCAGTACTTC. The chain employs TRBV11-1 and TRBJ2-4; 8 bases map to TRBD1. V lost 4 bases and J lost 1; bases outside the gene matches: 3. The germline V gene encodes CDR1 SGHAT and CDR2 FQDESV (reference sequence). This CDR3 is 15 amino acids long.

For this clone: Other DNA sequences in this sample translate to the same CDR3. The rearrangement joins TRBV5-8 to TRBJ2-2; D may match TRBD1 or TRBD2 (5 bases each). Trimming took 1 base from V and 2 from J, leaving 9 bases between them. The CDR3 contains 15 residues. Germline CDR1 reads SGHTS; CDR2 reads YDEGEE. The CDR3 loop reads CASSLIGANTGELFF. CDR3 coding DNA: TGTGCCAGCAGCTTGATCGGGGCAAACACCGGGGAGCTGTTTTTT.

CDR3 nucleotides: TGTGCCAGAAGCTTGGTTTGGGAGGGAGGCGTTTATAGGCCCGGGAGATACAATGAGCAGTTCTTC. It codes for CARSLVWEGGVYRPGRYNEQFF. The J gene is TRBJ2-1, the V gene TRBV5-3; 7 bases fit TRBD2. TRBV5-3 is an ORF for which the function is uncertain. The CDR3 covers 22 residues. V lost 0 bases and J lost 4; bases outside the gene matches: 25.

This rearrangement joins TRBV4-2 to TRBJ2-1; TRBD2 is a possible D gene (5 bases). CDR1 and CDR2 (germline): LGHNA, YNFKEQ. CDR3 length: 18 residues. V lost 2 bases, J lost 0 bases, and 17 bases lay in between. CDR3 residues: CASSQPGHGISSYNEQFF. The CDR3 DNA reads TGTGCCAGCAGCCAACCGGGTCACGGGATTAGCTCCTACAATGAGCAGTTCTTC.

This sequence joins TRBV2 and TRBJ2-3; no firm D call. This CDR3 spans 14 amino acids. The V and J ends lost 11 bases and 0 bases respectively, with 15 bases between them. Per germline, CDR1 SNHLY and CDR2 FYNNEI. The CDR3 nucleotides are TGTGCCTCACTGTACTATGCTAGCACAGATACGCAGTATTTT. It is translated as CASLYYASTDTQYF.

Points on this clone: This sample also contains other DNA sequences that code for the same CDR3. As DNA, the CDR3 is TGTGCCAGCAGACCGGGACAGTCCTACGAGCAGTACTTC. Amino acid sequence: CASRPGQSYEQYF. This chain links TRBV6-1 with TRBJ2-7; 7 positions agree with TRBD1. Losses at the gene ends were 6 bases for V and 1 base for J; bases not matched to a gene: 3. The CDR3 sequence is 13 residues long. The germline CDR1 and CDR2 sequences are MNHNS and SASEGT.

The chain employs TRBV9 and TRBJ2-5; TRBD1 matches 8 bases. V dropped 3 bases and J dropped 4; count of bases not matched to a gene: 11. The CDR3 is made up of 16 amino acids. In germline, CDR1 is SGDLS, CDR2 YYNGEE. The CDR3 region is CASSANTGQGRETQYF. Written as DNA, the CDR3 is TGTGCCAGCAGCGCAAACACTGGACAGGGTAGAGAGACCCAGTACTTC.